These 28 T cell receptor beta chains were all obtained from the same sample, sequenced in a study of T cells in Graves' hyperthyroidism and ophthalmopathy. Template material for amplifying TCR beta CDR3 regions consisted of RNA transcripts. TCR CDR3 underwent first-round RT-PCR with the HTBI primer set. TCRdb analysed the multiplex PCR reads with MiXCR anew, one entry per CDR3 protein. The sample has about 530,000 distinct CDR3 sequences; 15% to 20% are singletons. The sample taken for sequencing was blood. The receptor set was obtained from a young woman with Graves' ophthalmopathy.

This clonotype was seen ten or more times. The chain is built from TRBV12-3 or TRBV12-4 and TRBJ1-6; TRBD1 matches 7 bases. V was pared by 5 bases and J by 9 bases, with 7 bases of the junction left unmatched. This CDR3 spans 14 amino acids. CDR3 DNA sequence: TGTGCCAGCAGTCTAACAGGGGACGCTTCACCCCTCCACTTT. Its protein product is CASSLTGDASPLHF.

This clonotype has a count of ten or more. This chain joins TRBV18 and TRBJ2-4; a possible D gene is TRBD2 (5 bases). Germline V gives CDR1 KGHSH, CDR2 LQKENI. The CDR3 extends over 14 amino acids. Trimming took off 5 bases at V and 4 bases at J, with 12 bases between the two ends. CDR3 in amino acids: CASSVGGGKNIQYF. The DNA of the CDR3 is TGTGCCAGCTCAGTAGGAGGAGGAAAAAACATTCAGTACTTC.

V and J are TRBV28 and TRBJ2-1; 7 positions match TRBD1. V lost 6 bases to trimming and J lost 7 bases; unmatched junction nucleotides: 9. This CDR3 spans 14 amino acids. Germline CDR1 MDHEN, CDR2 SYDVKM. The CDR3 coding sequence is TGTGCCAGCAGCGCCCGAGGGGGCGGGAATGAGCAGTTCTTC. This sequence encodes CASSARGGGNEQFF.

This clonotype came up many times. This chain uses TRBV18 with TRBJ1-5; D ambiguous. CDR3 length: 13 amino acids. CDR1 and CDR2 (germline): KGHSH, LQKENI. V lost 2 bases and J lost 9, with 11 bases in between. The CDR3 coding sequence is TGTGCCAGCTCACCAACTAGGGAAGGGCCCCAGCATTTT. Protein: CASSPTREGPQHF.

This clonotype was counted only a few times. The CDR3 nucleotides are TGCAGCGCAACAGTTAATCTTAACACTGAAGCTTTCTTT. Translating it yields CSATVNLNTEAFF. V usage is TRBV29-1 and J usage is TRBJ1-1; D uncertain. With 7 bases removed from V and 2 bases from J, the gap between germline ends came to 14 bases. CDR3 length equals 13 residues. Germline CDR1 is SQVTM and CDR2 is ANQGSEA.

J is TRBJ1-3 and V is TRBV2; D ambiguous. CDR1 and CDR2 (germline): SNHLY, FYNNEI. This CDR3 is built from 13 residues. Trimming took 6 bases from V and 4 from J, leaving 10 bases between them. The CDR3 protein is CASSPAEGNTIYF. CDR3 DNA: TGTGCCAGCAGCCCCGCGGAGGGAAACACCATATATTTT.

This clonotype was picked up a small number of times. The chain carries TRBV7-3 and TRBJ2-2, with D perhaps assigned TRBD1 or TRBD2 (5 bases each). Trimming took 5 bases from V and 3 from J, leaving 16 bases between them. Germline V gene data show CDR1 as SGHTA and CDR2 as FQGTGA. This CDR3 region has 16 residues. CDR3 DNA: TGTGCCAGCAGCCCCCGGGGCAGGGCTCACACCGGGGAGCTGTTTTTT. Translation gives CASSPRGRAHTGELFF. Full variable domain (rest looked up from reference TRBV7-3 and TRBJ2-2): GAGVSQTPSNKVTEKGKYVELRCDPISGHTALYWYRQSLGQGPEFLIYFQGTGAADDSGLPNDRFFAVRPEGSVSTLKIQRTERGDSAVYLCASSPRGRAHTGELFFGEGSRLTVL.

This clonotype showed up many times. The CDR3 region is CASSLRRLAGDSNEQFF. CDR3 DNA: TGTGCCAGCAGCTTACGCAGACTAGCGGGAGATTCGAATGAGCAGTTCTTC. The V gene is TRBV11-2, the J gene TRBJ2-1, with 12 nucleotides matching TRBD2. Germline assignment: CDR1 SGHAT and CDR2 FQNNGV. This CDR3 has 17 amino acids. The V segment lost 2 bases and the J segment 7 bases; nucleotides outside the gene matches: 9.

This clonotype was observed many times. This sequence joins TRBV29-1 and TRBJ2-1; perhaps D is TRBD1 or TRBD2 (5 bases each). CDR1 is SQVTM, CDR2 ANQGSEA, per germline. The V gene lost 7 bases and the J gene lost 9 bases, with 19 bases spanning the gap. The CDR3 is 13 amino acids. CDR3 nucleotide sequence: TGCAGCGCCCAGGCGGGCAGGGTCGGTGAGCAGTTCTTC. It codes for CSAQAGRVGEQFF.

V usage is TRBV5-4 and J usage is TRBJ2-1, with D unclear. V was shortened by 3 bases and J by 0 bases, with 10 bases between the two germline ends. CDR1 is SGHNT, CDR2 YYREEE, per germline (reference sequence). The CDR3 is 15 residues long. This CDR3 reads CASSWATSSYNEQFF. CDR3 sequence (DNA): TGTGCCAGCAGCTGGGCGACCAGCTCCTACAATGAGCAGTTCTTC.

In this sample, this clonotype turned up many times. The CDR3 spells CASSLNTPGTGELFF. Here the CDR3 DNA reads TGCGCCAGCAGCTTGAACACCCCGGGCACCGGGGAGCTGTTTTTT. This chain links TRBV5-1 with TRBJ2-2; no firm D call. The CDR3 contains 15 residues. Germline CDR1 and CDR2: SGHRS and YFSETQ. Between the trimmed V and J ends, which lost 1 base and 4 bases, there was a span of 11 bases.

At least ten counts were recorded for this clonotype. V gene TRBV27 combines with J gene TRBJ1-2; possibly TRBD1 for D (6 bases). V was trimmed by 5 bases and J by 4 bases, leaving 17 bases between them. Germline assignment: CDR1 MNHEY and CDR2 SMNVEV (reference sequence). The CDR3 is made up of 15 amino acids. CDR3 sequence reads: CASSLSGTPVYGYTF. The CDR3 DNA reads TGTGCCAGCAGTCTTTCCGGGACACCCGTCTATGGCTACACCTTC.

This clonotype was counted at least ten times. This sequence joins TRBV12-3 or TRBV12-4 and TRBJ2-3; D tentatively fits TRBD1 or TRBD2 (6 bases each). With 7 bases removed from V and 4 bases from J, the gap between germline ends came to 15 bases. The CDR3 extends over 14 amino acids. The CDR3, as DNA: TGTGCCAGCAATGAGGGGGGTTTGGCAGATACGCAGTATTTT. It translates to CASNEGGLADTQYF.

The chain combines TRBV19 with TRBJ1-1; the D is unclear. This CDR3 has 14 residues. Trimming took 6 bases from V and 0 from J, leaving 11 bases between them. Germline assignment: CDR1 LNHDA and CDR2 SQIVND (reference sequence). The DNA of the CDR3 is TGTGCCAGTAGACCAGACACCATGAACACTGAAGCTTTCTTT. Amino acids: CASRPDTMNTEAFF.

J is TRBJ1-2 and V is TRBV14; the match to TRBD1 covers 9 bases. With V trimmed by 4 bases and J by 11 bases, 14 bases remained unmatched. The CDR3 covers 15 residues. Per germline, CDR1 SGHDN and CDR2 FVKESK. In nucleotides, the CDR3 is TGTGCCAGCAGCCGAGACTCCGGGACAGGGCGTTTATACACCTTC. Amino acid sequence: CASSRDSGTGRLYTF.

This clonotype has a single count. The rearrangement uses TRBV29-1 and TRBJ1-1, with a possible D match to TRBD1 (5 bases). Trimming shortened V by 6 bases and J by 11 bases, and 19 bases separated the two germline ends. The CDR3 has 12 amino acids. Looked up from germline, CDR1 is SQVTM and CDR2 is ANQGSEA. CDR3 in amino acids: CSVRGGDILAFF. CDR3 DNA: TGCAGCGTCCGGGGCGGGGATATATTGGCTTTCTTT.

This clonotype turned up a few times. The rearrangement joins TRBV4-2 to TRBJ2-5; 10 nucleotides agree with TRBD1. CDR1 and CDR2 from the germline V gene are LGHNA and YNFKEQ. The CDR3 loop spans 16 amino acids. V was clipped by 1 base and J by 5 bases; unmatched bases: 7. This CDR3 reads CASSQADRGGGETQYF. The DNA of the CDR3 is TGTGCCAGCAGCCAAGCGGACAGGGGGGGGGGCGAGACCCAGTACTTC.

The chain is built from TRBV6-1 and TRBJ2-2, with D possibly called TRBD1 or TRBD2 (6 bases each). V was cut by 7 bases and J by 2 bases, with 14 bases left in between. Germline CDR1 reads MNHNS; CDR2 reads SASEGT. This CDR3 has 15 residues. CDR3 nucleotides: TGTGCCAGCACCCCGCGGGACATTAACACCGGGGAGCTGTTTTTT. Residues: CASTPRDINTGELFF.

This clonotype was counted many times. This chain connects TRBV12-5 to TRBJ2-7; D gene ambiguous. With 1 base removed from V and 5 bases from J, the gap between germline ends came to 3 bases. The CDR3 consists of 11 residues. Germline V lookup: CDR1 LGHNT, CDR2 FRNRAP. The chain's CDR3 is CASGLEDEQYF. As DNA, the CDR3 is TGTGCTAGTGGTTTGGAAGACGAGCAGTACTTC.

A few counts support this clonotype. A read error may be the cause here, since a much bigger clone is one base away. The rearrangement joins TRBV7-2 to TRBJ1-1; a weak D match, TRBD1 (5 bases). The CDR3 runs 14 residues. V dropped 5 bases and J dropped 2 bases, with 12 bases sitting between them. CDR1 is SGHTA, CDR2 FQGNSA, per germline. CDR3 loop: CASSQPTANTEAFF. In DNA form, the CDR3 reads TGTGCCAGCAGCCAGCCGACAGCTAACACTGAAGCTTTCTTT.

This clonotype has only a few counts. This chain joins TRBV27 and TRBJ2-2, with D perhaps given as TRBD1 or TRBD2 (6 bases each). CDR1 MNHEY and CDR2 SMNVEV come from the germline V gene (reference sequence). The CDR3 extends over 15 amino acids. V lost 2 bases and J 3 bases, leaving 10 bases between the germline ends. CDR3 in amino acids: CASSLTGGHTGELFF. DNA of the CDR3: TGTGCCAGCAGTTTAACCGGGGGCCACACCGGGGAGCTGTTTTTT.

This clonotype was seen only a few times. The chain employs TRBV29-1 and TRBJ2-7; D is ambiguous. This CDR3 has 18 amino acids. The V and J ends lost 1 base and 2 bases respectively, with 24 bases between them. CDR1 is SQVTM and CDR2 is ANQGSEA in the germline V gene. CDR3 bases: TGCAGCGTTGAAGGCGTTTTGGGTGAACAGCTATCACCCTACGAGCAGTACTTC. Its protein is CSVEGVLGEQLSPYEQYF.

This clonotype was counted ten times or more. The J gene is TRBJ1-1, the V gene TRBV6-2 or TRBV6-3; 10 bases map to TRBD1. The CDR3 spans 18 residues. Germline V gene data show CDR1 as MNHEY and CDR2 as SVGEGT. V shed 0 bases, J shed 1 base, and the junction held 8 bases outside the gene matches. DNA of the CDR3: TGTGCCAGCAGTTACTCGGGACAGGGGCCGCACTGGAACACTGAAGCTTTCTTT. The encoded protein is CASSYSGQGPHWNTEAFF.

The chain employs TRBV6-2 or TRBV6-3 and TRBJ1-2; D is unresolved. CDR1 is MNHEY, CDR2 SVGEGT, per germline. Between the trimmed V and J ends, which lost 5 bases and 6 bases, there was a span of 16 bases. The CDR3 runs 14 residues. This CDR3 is CASSEGFPRDGYTF. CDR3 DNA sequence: TGTGCCAGCAGTGAAGGCTTTCCGCGTGATGGCTACACCTTC.

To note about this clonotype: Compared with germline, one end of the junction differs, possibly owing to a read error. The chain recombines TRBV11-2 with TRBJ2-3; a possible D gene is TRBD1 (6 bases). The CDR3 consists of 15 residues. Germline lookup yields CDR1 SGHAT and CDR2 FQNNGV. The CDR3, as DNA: TGCGCCAGCGCCCGGGACACTCTTGGCACAGATACGCAGTATTTT. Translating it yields CASARDTLGTDTQYF. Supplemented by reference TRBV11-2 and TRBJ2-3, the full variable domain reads EAGVAQSPRYKIIEKRQSVAFWCNPISGHATLYWYQQILGQGPKLLIQFQNNGVVDDSQLPKDRFSAERLKGVDSTLKIQPAKLEDSAVYLCASARDTLGTDTQYFGPGTRLTVL.

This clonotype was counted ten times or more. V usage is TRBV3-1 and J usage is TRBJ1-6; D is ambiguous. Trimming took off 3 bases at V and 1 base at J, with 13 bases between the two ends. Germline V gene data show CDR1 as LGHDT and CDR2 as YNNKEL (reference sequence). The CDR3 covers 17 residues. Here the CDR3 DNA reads TGTGCCAGCAGCCACGTGCGGGTCTCGTCCTATAATTCACCCCTCCACTTT. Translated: CASSHVRVSSYNSPLHF.

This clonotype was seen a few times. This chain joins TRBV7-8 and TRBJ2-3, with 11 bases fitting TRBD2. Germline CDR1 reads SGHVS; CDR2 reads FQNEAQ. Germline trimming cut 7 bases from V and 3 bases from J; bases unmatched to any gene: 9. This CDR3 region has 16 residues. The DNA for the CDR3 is TGTGCCAGCAACCCCCGGATAGCGGGAGGGACAGATACGCAGTATTTT. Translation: CASNPRIAGGTDTQYF.

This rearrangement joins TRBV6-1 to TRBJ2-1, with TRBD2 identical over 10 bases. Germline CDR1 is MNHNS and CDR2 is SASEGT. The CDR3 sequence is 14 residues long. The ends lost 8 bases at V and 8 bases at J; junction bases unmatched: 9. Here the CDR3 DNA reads TGTGCCAGCTCCGGGCTAGCGGGAGATGATGAGCAGTTCTTC. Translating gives CASSGLAGDDEQFF.